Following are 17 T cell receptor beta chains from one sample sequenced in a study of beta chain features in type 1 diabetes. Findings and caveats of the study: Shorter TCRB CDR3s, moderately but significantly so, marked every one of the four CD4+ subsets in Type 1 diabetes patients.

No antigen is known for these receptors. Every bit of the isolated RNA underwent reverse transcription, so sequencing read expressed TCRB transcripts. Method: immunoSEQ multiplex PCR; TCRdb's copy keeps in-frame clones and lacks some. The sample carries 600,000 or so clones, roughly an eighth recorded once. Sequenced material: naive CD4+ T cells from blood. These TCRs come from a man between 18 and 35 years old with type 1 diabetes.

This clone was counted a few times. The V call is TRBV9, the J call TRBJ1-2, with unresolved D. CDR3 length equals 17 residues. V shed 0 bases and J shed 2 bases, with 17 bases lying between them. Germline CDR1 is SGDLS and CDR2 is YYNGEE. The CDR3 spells CASSVAGSHKTNYGYTF. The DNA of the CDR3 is TGTGCCAGCAGCGTAGCCGGCAGTCATAAGACCAACTATGGCTACACCTTC.

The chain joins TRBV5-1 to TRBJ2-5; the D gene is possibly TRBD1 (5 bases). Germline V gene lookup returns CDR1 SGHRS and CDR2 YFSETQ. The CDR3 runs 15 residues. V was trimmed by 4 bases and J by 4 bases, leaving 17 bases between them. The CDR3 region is CASSMGQDNTETQYF. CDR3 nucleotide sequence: TGCGCCAGCAGCATGGGGCAGGACAACACAGAGACCCAGTACTTC. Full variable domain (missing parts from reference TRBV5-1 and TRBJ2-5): KAGVTQTPRYLIKTRGQQVTLSCSPISGHRSVSWYQQTPGQGLQFLFEYFSETQRNKGNFPGRFSGRQFSNSRSEMNVSTLELGDSALYLCASSMGQDNTETQYFGPGTRLLVL.

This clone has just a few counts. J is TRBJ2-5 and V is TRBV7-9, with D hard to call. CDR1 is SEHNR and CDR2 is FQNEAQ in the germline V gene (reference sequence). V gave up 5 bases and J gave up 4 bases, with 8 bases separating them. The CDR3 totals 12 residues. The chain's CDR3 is CASSPNGETQYF. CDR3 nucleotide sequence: TGTGCCAGCAGCCCGAACGGAGAGACCCAGTACTTC.

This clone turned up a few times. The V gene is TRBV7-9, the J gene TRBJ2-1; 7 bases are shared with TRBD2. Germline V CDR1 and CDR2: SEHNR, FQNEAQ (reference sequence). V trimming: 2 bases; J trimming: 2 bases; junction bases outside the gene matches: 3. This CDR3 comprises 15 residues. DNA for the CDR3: TGTGCCAGCAGCTTATCGGCGGGGGCCTACAATGAGCAGTTCTTC. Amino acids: CASSLSAGAYNEQFF.

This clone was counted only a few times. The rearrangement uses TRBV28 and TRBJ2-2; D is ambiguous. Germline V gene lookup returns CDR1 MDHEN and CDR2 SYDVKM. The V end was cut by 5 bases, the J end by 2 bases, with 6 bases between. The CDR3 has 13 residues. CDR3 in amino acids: CASSQINTGELFF. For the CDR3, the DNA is TGTGCCAGCAGTCAAATAAACACCGGGGAGCTGTTTTTT.

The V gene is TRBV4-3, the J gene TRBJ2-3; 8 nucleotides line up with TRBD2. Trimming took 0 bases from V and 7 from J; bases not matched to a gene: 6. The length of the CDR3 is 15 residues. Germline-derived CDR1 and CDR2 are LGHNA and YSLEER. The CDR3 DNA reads TGCGCCAGCAGCCAAGATGAGACTAGCGCAAATACGCAGTATTTT. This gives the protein CASSQDETSANTQYF.

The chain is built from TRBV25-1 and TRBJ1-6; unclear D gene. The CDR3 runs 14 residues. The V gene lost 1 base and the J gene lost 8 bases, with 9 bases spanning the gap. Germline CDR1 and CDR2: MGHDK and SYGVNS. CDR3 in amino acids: CASSEFGVYSPLHF. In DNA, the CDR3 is TGTGCCAGCAGTGAATTCGGGGTATATTCACCCCTCCACTTT.

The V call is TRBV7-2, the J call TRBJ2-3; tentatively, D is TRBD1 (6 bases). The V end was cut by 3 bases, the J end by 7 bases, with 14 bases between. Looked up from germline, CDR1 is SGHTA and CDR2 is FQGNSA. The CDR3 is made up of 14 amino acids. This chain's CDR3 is CASSFPHRVNTQYF. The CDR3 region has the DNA TGTGCCAGCAGCTTTCCACACAGGGTAAATACGCAGTATTTT.

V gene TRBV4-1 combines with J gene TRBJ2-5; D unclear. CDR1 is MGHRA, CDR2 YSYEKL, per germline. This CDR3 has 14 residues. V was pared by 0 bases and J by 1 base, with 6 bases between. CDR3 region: CASSQDPGQETQYF. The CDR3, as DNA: TGCGCCAGCAGCCAAGATCCCGGCCAAGAGACCCAGTACTTC.

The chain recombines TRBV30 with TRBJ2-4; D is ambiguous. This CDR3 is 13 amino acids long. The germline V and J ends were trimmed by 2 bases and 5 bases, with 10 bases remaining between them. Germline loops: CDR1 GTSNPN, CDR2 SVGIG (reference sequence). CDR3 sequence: CAWSFGSENIQYF. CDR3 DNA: TGTGCCTGGAGTTTCGGGTCGGAAAACATTCAGTACTTC.

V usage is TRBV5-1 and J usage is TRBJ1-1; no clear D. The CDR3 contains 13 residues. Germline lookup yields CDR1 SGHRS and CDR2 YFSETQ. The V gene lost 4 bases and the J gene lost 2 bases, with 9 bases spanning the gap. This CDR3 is CASSPQDNTEAFF. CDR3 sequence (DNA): TGCGCCAGCAGCCCACAAGACAACACTGAAGCTTTCTTT.

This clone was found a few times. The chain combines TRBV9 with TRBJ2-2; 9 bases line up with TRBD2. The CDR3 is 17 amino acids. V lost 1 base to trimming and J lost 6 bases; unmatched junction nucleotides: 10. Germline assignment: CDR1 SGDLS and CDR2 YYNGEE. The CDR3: CASSVLAGGLIAGELFF. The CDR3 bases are TGTGCCAGCAGCGTATTGGCGGGAGGGCTAATAGCCGGGGAGCTGTTTTTT.

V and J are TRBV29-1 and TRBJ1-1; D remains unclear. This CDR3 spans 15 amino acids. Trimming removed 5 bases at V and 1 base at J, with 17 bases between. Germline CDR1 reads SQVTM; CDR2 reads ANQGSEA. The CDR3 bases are TGCAGCGTTACCCTAAAGTCGCGGGGGAACACTGAAGCTTTCTTT. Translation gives CSVTLKSRGNTEAFF.

The CDR3 DNA reads as TGTGCCAGCAGTTTACAGGGTACAGATACGCAGTATTTT. Translated: CASSLQGTDTQYF. The rearrangement uses TRBV28 and TRBJ2-3; D possibly corresponds to TRBD1 (5 bases). The CDR3 covers 13 residues. In germline, CDR1 is MDHEN, CDR2 SYDVKM. V was cut by 2 bases and J by 3 bases, with 6 bases left in between.

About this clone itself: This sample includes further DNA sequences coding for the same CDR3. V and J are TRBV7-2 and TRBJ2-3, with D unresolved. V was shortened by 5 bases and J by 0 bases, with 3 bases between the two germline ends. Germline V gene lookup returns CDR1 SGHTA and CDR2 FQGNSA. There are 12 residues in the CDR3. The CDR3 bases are TGTGCCAGCAGCCTAAGCACAGATACGCAGTATTTT. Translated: CASSLSTDTQYF.

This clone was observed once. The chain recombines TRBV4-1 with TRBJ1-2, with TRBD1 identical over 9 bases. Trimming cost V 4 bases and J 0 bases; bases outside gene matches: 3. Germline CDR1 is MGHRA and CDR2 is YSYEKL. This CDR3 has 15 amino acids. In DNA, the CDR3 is TGCGCCAGCAGCCGCGGACAGGGGACTAACTATGGCTACACCTTC. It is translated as CASSRGQGTNYGYTF.

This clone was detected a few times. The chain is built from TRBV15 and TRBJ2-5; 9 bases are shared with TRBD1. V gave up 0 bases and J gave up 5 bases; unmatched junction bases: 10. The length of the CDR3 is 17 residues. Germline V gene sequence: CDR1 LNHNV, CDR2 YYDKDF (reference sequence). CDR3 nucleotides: TGTGCCACCAGCAGAGATAGGCTTAGCGACAGGGGGGAGACCCAGTACTTC. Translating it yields CATSRDRLSDRGETQYF.